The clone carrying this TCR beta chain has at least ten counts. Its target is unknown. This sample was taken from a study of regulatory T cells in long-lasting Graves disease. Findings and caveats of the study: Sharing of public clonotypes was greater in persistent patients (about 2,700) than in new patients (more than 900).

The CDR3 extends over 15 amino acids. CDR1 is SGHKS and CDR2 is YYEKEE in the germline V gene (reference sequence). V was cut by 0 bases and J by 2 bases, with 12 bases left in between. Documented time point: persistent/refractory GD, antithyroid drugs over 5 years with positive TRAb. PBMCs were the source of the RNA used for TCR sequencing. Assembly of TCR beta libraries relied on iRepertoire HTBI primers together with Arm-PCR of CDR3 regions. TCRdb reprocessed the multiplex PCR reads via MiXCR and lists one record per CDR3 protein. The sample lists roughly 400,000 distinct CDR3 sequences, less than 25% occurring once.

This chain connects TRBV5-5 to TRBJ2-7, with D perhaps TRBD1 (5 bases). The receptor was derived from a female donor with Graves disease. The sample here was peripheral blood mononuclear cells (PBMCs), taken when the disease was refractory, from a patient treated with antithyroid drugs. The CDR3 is CASSLAPTDTYEQYF. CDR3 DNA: TGTGCCAGCAGCTTGGCCCCGACAGATACCTACGAGCAGTACTTC. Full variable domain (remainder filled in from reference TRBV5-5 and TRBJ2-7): DAGVTQSPTHLIKTRGQQVTLRCSPISGHKSVSWYQQVLGQGPQFIFQYYEKEERGRGNFPDRFSARQFPNYSSELNVNALLLGDSALYLCASSLAPTDTYEQYFGPGTRLTVT.